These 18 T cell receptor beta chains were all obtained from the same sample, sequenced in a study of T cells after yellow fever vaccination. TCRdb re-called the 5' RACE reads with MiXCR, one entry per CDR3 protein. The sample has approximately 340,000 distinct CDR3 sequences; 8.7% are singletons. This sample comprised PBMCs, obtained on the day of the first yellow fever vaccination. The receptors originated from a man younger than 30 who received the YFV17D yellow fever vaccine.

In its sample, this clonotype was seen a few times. For the CDR3, the DNA is TGCAGCGTTGAAGTCGGAACCCACACCTTC. Residues: CSVEVGTHTF. This chain uses TRBV29-1 with TRBJ1-2; the D is unclear. V shed 1 base and J shed 12 bases, with 9 bases lying between them. CDR3 length equals 10 residues. Looked up from germline, CDR1 is SQVTM and CDR2 is ANQGSEA.

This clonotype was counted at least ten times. CDR3: CSARAGTGFYEQYF. The CDR3 DNA reads as TGCAGTGCTAGAGCCGGGACAGGGTTTTACGAGCAGTACTTC. This sequence joins TRBV20-1 and TRBJ2-7; 9 nucleotides match TRBD1. The germline gives CDR1 DFQATT, CDR2 SNEGSKA (reference sequence). The CDR3 is 14 amino acids. V was pared by 1 base and J by 4 bases, with 5 bases of the junction left unmatched.

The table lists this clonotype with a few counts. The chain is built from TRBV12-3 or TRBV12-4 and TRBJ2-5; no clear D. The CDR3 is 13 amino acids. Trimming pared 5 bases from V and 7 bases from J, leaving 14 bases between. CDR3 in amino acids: CASSPPIELTQYF. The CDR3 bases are TGTGCCAGCAGTCCCCCAATCGAGCTGACCCAGTACTTC.

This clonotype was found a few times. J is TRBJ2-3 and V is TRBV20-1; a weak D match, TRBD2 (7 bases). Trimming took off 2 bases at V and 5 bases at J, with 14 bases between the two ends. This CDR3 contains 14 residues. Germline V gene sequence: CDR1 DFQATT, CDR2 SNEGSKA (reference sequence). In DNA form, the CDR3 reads TGCAGTGCTAGACTGGGGGGGGCCGGAGATACGCAGTATTTT. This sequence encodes CSARLGGAGDTQYF.

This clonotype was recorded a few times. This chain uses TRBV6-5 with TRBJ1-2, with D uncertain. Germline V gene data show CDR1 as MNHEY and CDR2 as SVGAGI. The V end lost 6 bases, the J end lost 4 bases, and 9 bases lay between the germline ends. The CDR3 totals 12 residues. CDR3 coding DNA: TGTGCCAGCAGCCCGCTAGGCTATGGCTACACCTTC. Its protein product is CASSPLGYGYTF.

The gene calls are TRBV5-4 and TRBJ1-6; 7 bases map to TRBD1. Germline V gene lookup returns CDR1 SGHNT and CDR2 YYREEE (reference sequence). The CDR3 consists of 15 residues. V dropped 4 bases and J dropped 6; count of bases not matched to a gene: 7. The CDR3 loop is CASSGGGTANSPLHF. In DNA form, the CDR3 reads TGTGCCAGCAGCGGGGGCGGGACAGCTAATTCACCCCTCCACTTT.

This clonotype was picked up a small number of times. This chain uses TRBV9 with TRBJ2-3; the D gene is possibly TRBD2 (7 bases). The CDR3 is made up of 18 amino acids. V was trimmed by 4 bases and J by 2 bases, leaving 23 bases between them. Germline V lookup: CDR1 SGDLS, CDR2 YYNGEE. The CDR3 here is CASSNIRGAYHPTDTQYF. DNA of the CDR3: TGTGCCAGCAGCAATATTCGGGGGGCCTACCACCCCACAGATACGCAGTATTTT.

CDR3 sequence reads: CASSLGGAGLRAHEQFF. The DNA of the CDR3 is TGTGCCAGCAGCTTAGGAGGGGCAGGTCTCAGAGCACATGAGCAGTTCTTC. The chain couples TRBV7-9 to TRBJ2-1, with D possibly being TRBD1 or TRBD2 (5 bases each). CDR3 size: 17 residues. CDR1 is SEHNR, CDR2 FQNEAQ, per germline (reference sequence). V lost 1 base and J 8 bases, leaving 21 bases between the germline ends.

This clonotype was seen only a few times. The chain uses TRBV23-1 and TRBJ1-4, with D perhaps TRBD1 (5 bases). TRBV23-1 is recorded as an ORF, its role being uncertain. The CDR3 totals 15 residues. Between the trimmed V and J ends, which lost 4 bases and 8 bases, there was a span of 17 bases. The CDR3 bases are TGCGCCAGCAGTCGCACCCGGGACGGTCGCGAAAAACTGTTTTTT. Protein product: CASSRTRDGREKLFF.

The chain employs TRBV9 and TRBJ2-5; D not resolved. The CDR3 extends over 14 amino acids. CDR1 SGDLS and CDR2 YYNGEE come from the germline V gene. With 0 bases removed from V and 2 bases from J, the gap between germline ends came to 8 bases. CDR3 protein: CASSVDARQETQYF. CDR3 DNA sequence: TGTGCCAGCAGCGTAGATGCGAGGCAAGAGACCCAGTACTTC.

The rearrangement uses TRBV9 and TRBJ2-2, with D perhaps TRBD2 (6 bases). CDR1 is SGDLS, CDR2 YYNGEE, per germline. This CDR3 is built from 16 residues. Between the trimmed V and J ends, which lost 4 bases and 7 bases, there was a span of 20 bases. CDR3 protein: CASSIVGTPRGGELFF. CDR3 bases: TGTGCCAGCAGCATTGTCGGGACTCCCCGGGGCGGGGAGCTGTTTTTT.

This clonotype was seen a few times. The CDR3 sequence: CASSPHDQETQYF. In DNA form, the CDR3 reads TGTGCCAGCAGCCCCCATGATCAAGAGACCCAGTACTTC. This rearrangement joins TRBV9 to TRBJ2-5; D is undetermined. The CDR3 is made up of 13 amino acids. Germline V CDR1 and CDR2: SGDLS, YYNGEE. Deletions cut 4 bases from V and 2 bases from J, with 9 bases between.

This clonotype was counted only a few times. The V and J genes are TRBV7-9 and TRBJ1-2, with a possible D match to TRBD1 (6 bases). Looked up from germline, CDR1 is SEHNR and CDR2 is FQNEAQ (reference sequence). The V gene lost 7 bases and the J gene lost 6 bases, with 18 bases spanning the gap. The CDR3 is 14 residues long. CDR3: CASNPWGADDGYTF. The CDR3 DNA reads TGTGCCAGCAACCCCTGGGGGGCCGACGATGGCTACACCTTC.

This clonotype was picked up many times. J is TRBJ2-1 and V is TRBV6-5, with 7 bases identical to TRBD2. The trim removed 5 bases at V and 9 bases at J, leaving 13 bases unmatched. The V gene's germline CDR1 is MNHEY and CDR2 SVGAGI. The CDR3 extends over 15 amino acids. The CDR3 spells CASSRIAGSGGEQFF. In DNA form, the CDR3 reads TGTGCCAGCAGTCGTATAGCGGGTTCTGGCGGTGAGCAGTTCTTC.

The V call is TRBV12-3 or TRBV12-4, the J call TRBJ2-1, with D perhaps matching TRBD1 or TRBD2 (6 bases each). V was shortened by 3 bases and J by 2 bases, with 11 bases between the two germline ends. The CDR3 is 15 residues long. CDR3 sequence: CASSFIGGPYNEQFF. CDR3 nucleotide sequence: TGTGCCAGCAGTTTCATCGGGGGCCCCTACAATGAGCAGTTCTTC.

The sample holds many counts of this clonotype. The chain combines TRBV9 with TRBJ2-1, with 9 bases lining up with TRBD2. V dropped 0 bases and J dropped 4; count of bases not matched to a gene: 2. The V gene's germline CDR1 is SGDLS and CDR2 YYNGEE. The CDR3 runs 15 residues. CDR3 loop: CASSVVAGVYNEQFF. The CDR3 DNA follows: TGTGCCAGCAGCGTAGTAGCGGGGGTATACAATGAGCAGTTCTTC.

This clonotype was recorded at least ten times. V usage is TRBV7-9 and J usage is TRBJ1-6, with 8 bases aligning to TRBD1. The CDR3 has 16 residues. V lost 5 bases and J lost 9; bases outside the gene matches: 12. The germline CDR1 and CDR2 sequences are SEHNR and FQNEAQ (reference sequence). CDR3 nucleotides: TGTGCCAGCAGCGCACAGGGGGAAGGGGGAAGTTCACCCCTCCACTTT. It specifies CASSAQGEGGSSPLHF.

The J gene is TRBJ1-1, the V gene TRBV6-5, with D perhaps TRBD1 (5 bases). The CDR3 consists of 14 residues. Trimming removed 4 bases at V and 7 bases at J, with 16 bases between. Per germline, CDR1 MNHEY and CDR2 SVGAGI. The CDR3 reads CASSSDKGVIEAFF. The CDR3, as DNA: TGTGCCAGCAGTTCAGACAAAGGGGTGATTGAAGCTTTCTTT.